The sequence of this T cell receptor (beta chain) was determined in a study of blood T cell repertoires in COVID-19. Study-wide background: Nucleic acid was either cDNA or gDNA, and it came from T cells, B-cell-depleted T cells, or PBMCs.

Profiled with immunoSEQ multiplex PCR; TCRdb holds only in-frame clones, not every one. The data contain 220,000 or so clones, 86% of them seen just once; the ten biggest clones take up roughly 10%. Germline CDR1 reads LNHDA; CDR2 reads SQIVND (reference sequence). The CDR3 has 13 residues. V lost 3 bases and J 1 base, leaving 6 bases between the germline ends. This chain connects TRBV19 to TRBJ1-1; the D is unclear. The material sequenced was peripheral blood. The TCR comes from a woman aged 45-59 years with COVID-19, enrolled during active disease. The CDR3 loop is CASSMAWNTEAFF. CDR3 DNA sequence: TGTGCCAGTAGTATGGCTTGGAACACTGAAGCTTTCTTT.